Below are 29 T cell receptor beta chains sequenced from a single sample in a study of cytomegalovirus exposure and HLA in healthy donors listed by TCRdb under 2017. The library was prepared using the immunoSEQ multiplex PCR assay. For the multiplex PCR, a mixture combining 60 forward primers for TCR Vbeta segments and 13 reverse primers for TCR Jbeta segments was used. TCRdb limited this immuneACCESS table to in-frame rearrangements with V and J called. A share of clones is missing; checked studies link under half to unresolved V genes, and the rest is unexplained. A total of about 130,000 clones appear in this sample, over 75% of them only once. The top ten clonotypes cover 5.9% of the sample. The sequenced sample was PBMCs. These receptors came from a woman aged 40 to 50 in good health and CMV-seropositive.

V usage is TRBV6-1 and J usage is TRBJ2-1; 8 bases map to TRBD2. The length of the CDR3 is 15 residues. Per the germline V gene, CDR1 is MNHNS and CDR2 is SASEGT. The ends lost 3 bases at V and 12 bases at J; junction bases unmatched: 13. The CDR3 DNA reads TGTGCCAGCAGTGATTCTAGCGGGCCCTCAATAGTGCAGTTCTTC. Translated: CASSDSSGPSIVQFF.

V and J are TRBV10-3 and TRBJ2-7, with D maybe TRBD2 (6 bases). The CDR3 sequence is 15 residues long. Germline lookup yields CDR1 ENHRY and CDR2 SYGVKD. V was cut by 10 bases and J by 3 bases, with 22 bases left in between. The CDR3 DNA reads TGTGCCACCGGGGGAGGCACCGGCTTCGGCTACGAGCAGTACTTC. It codes for CATGGGTGFGYEQYF.

This sequence joins TRBV10-3 and TRBJ2-5; maybe TRBD2 (5 bases). Near its end, the DNA agrees better with TRBJ2-7, so the J call may be wrong. CDR1 ENHRY and CDR2 SYGVKD come from the germline V gene. This CDR3 is 14 amino acids long. CDR3 coding DNA: TGTGCCATCAGTGAGGCGGAACTAGTGGGCGAGCAGTACTTC. Its protein product is CAISEAELVGEQYF.

J is TRBJ2-3 and V is TRBV6-6; D is undetermined. Germline V CDR1 and CDR2: MNHNY, SVGAGI (reference sequence). The CDR3 runs to 13 residues. Trimming shortened V by 6 bases and J by 0 bases, and 7 bases separated the two germline ends. CDR3 nucleotides: TGTGCCAGCAGGGGCAGAAGCACAGATACGCAGTATTTT. This sequence encodes CASRGRSTDTQYF.

This clone was counted many times. The V call is TRBV7-3, the J call TRBJ2-1; weak D call: TRBD2 (6 bases). The CDR3 length is 16 residues. The germline gives CDR1 SGHTA, CDR2 FQGTGA. V lost 1 base and J lost 8, with 18 bases in between. CDR3 nucleotide sequence: TGTGCCAGCAGCTTAAGTGGCGGGCCGGGGGTGGATGAGCAGTTCTTC. Translating gives CASSLSGGPGVDEQFF. Using reference TRBV7-3 and TRBJ2-1 for the parts outside the CDR3, the full variable domain is GAGVSQTPSNKVTEKGKYVELRCDPISGHTALYWYRQSLGQGPEFLIYFQGTGAADDSGLPNDRFFAVRPEGSVSTLKIQRTERGDSAVYLCASSLSGGPGVDEQFFGPGTRLTVL.

The V gene is TRBV27, the J gene TRBJ1-2; 7 bases line up with TRBD1. Trimming removed 4 bases from V and 7 bases from J; junction bases left unmatched: 9. Germline CDR1 is MNHEY and CDR2 is SMNVEV (reference sequence). This CDR3 is 14 amino acids long. The DNA of the CDR3 is TGTGCCAGCAGTTCACGGGACAGTCCCCTTGGCTACACCTTC. Amino acids: CASSSRDSPLGYTF.

The gene calls are TRBV6-5 and TRBJ2-2; 8 bases line up with TRBD2. V lost 6 bases and J lost 2; bases outside the gene matches: 5. Germline V lookup: CDR1 MNHEY, CDR2 SVGAGI. CDR3 length: 15 amino acids. The CDR3 region is CASRLSGGNTGELFF. Here the CDR3 DNA reads TGTGCCAGCAGGCTAAGCGGGGGAAACACCGGGGAGCTGTTTTTT.

The chain recombines TRBV13 with TRBJ2-2; D is possibly TRBD2 (5 bases). This CDR3 has 15 amino acids. Germline V gene lookup returns CDR1 PRHDT and CDR2 FYEKMQ (reference sequence). Trimming took 0 bases from V and 6 from J, leaving 11 bases between them. The CDR3 region is CASSLGGSRAGELFF. The CDR3 DNA reads as TGTGCCAGCAGCTTAGGAGGGAGTAGGGCCGGGGAGCTGTTTTTT. Variable domain in full (rest from reference TRBV13 and TRBJ2-2): AAGVIQSPRHLIKEKRETATLKCYPIPRHDTVYWYQQGPGQDPQFLISFYEKMQSDKGSIPDRFSAQQFSDYHSELNMSSLELGDSALYFCASSLGGSRAGELFFGEGSRLTVL.

This chain joins TRBV28 and TRBJ2-7; D is possibly TRBD1 (6 bases). The germline V gene encodes CDR1 MDHEN and CDR2 SYDVKM. The CDR3 sequence is 14 residues long. V was shortened by 3 bases and J by 0 bases, with 9 bases between the two germline ends. This CDR3 is CASSFGTNSYEQYF. The CDR3 coding sequence is TGTGCCAGCAGTTTCGGGACAAACTCCTACGAGCAGTACTTC.

As regards this clone: The conserved final phenylalanine or tryptophan is absent from the CDR3, which likely points to a read error. Because the CDR3's place on the DNA is in doubt, the DNA is left out and the CDR3 is given as listed by TCRdb. The rearrangement uses TRBV9 and TRBJ2-4; whether TRBD2, the table's D call, matches the DNA was not checked. CDR1 and CDR2 (germline): SGDLS, YYNGEE. The CDR3 numbers 17 amino acids, ends counted. CDR3 residues: CASSVAERGRQGQRPGL.

The J gene is TRBJ2-7, the V gene TRBV27; TRBD1 agrees at 7 bases. Germline CDR1 MNHEY, CDR2 SMNVEV (reference sequence). This CDR3 contains 15 residues. The V gene end was trimmed by 8 bases and the J gene end by 1 base; junction bases not matched to a gene: 11. CDR3 sequence reads: CASRSSGQWSYEQYF. CDR3 DNA: TGTGCCAGCCGGAGTTCGGGACAGTGGTCCTACGAGCAGTACTTC.

This rearrangement joins TRBV19 to TRBJ1-3; D ambiguous. With 3 bases removed from V and 0 bases from J, the gap between germline ends came to 9 bases. Germline CDR1 is LNHDA and CDR2 is SQIVND (reference sequence). This CDR3 is 15 amino acids long. The CDR3 region is CASSIAGNSGNTIYF. The CDR3 DNA is TGTGCCAGTAGTATTGCGGGGAACTCTGGAAACACCATATATTTT.

The chain combines TRBV4-2 with TRBJ2-7; TRBD2 matches 9 bases. V was pared by 4 bases and J by 3 bases, with 4 bases of the junction left unmatched. Germline V gene data show CDR1 as LGHNA and CDR2 as YNFKEQ. The CDR3 is 14 residues long. The DNA of the CDR3 is TGTGCCAGCAGCCCCGGGCGGGAGGGCTACGAGCAGTACTTC. Encoded protein: CASSPGREGYEQYF.

The chain couples TRBV7-9 to TRBJ1-4; 9 nucleotides match TRBD1. The CDR3 has 14 amino acids. V gave up 5 bases and J gave up 6 bases; unmatched junction bases: 4. Germline assignment: CDR1 SEHNR and CDR2 FQNEAQ (reference sequence). In nucleotides, the CDR3 is TGTGCCAGCAGCCCGGACAGGGGAGATGAAAAACTGTTTTTT. Protein: CASSPDRGDEKLFF.

The rearrangement links TRBV19 to TRBJ1-1; no clear D gene. Germline lookup yields CDR1 LNHDA and CDR2 SQIVND (reference sequence). The CDR3 is 14 amino acids. The V and J ends lost 3 bases and 6 bases respectively, with 14 bases between them. CDR3 DNA sequence: TGTGCCAGTAGTATGCCCCCCCCCAGTTCTGAAGCTTTCTTT. This codes for CASSMPPPSSEAFF. Filled out from reference TRBV19 and TRBJ1-1, the complete variable domain reads DGGITQSPKYLFRKEGQNVTLSCEQNLNHDAMYWYRQDPGQGLRLIYYSQIVNDFQKGDIAEGYSVSREKKESFPLTVTSAQKNPTAFYLCASSMPPPSSEAFFGQGTRLTVV.

The rearrangement uses TRBV11-3 and TRBJ2-5, with D perhaps TRBD1 (6 bases). The CDR3 runs to 14 residues. Trimming pared 5 bases from V and 7 bases from J, leaving 17 bases between. Germline V gene sequence: CDR1 SGHNT, CDR2 YENEEA. CDR3 sequence: CASSTDGGAGTQYF. The DNA of the CDR3 is TGTGCCAGCAGCACGGATGGGGGCGCGGGGACCCAGTACTTC.

This sequence joins TRBV18 and TRBJ2-2, with 9 bases fitting TRBD1. The germline gives CDR1 KGHSH, CDR2 LQKENI. The CDR3 contains 15 residues. The V segment lost 4 bases and the J segment 5 bases; nucleotides outside the gene matches: 5. Written as DNA, the CDR3 is TGTGCCAGCTCACGGGACAGGGTCGGAACCGGGGAGCTGTTTTTT. The encoded protein is CASSRDRVGTGELFF.

The rearrangement links TRBV19 to TRBJ2-3, with 11 bases fitting TRBD2. CDR1 is LNHDA and CDR2 is SQIVND in the germline V gene (reference sequence). The CDR3 consists of 16 residues. Germline trimming cut 2 bases from V and 1 base from J; bases unmatched to any gene: 2. The CDR3 reads CASSIQLAGGTDTQYF. In nucleotides, the CDR3 is TGTGCCAGTAGTATACAACTAGCGGGGGGCACAGATACGCAGTATTTT.

As DNA, the CDR3 is TGTGCCAGCAGTGACCGGGACAGGACCTACGAGCAGTACTTC. Translation gives CASSDRDRTYEQYF. The V gene is TRBV6-5, the J gene TRBJ2-7; the match to TRBD1 covers 8 bases. Germline CDR1 MNHEY, CDR2 SVGAGI. Unmatched junction bases numbered 5, after V lost 5 bases and J lost 2 bases. CDR3 length equals 14 residues.

The chain has TRBV6-1 and TRBJ1-3; D gene uncertain. The CDR3 length is 16 residues. CDR1 MNHNS and CDR2 SASEGT come from the germline V gene. V was shortened by 2 bases and J by 3 bases, with 14 bases between the two germline ends. CDR3 amino acids: CASSEIARVVGNTIYF. The CDR3 DNA follows: TGTGCCAGCAGTGAAATAGCCCGGGTGGTTGGAAACACCATATATTTT.

This chain joins TRBV27 and TRBJ2-1; 13 positions match TRBD2. CDR1 MNHEY and CDR2 SMNVEV come from the germline V gene (reference sequence). With V trimmed by 7 bases and J by 6 bases, 6 bases remained unmatched. The CDR3 runs 15 residues. The CDR3 DNA follows: TGTGCCAGCACCCCGGGACTAGCGGGATTCAATGAGCAGTTCTTC. Amino acids: CASTPGLAGFNEQFF.

The genes are TRBV30 and TRBJ1-6; D is possibly TRBD1 (5 bases). The CDR3 covers 14 residues. Germline lookup yields CDR1 GTSNPN and CDR2 SVGIG (reference sequence). Trimming pared 8 bases from V and 5 bases from J, leaving 16 bases between. CDR3 in DNA: TGTGCCGGTAGTTGGCAGGACAATAATTCACCCCTCCACTTT. It encodes CAGSWQDNNSPLHF.

The chain combines TRBV9 with TRBJ2-1; 7 bases align to TRBD1. Germline V gives CDR1 SGDLS, CDR2 YYNGEE. Unmatched junction bases numbered 3, after V lost 3 bases and J lost 3 bases. The CDR3 totals 14 residues. The CDR3 DNA reads TGTGCCAGCAGCGGGCGACAGGGCTACAATGAGCAGTTCTTC. This translates into CASSGRQGYNEQFF.

The J gene is TRBJ1-3, the V gene TRBV19, with 7 bases matching TRBD1. Trimming cost V 10 bases and J 7 bases; bases outside gene matches: 13. Germline loops: CDR1 LNHDA, CDR2 SQIVND (reference sequence). The CDR3 is made up of 14 amino acids. DNA for the CDR3: TGTGCCACCAAATCAGGGGGAGTGCCGAACACCATATATTTT. Translation: CATKSGGVPNTIYF.

The rearrangement uses TRBV29-1 and TRBJ1-2; 9 bases line up with TRBD1. The germline V gene encodes CDR1 SQVTM and CDR2 ANQGSEA. Unmatched junction bases numbered 3, after V lost 4 bases and J lost 6 bases. The CDR3 runs to 12 residues. The CDR3 is CSVAGQGHGYTF. The CDR3, as DNA: TGCAGCGTTGCCGGACAGGGGCATGGCTACACCTTC.

The J gene is TRBJ2-1, the V gene TRBV27, with 8 bases identical to TRBD2. The CDR3 extends over 13 amino acids. Germline lookup yields CDR1 MNHEY and CDR2 SMNVEV (reference sequence). V shed 8 bases, J shed 4 bases, and the junction held 4 bases outside the gene matches. For the CDR3, the DNA is TGTGCCAGCCGGGAGGGGGGGTACAATGAGCAGTTCTTC. It translates to CASREGGYNEQFF.

The chain is built from TRBV4-3 and TRBJ2-5, with 8 bases that match TRBD1. Trimming at V came to 1 base and at J to 11 bases, leaving 12 bases not matched to a gene. The germline V gene encodes CDR1 LGHNA and CDR2 YSLEER. The CDR3 totals 15 residues. CDR3 nucleotide sequence: TGCGCCAGCAGCCAAGGATTCCAGGGGGCTTGGGAGCAGTACTTC. It yields the protein CASSQGFQGAWEQYF.

This rearrangement joins TRBV6-1 to TRBJ1-5; no firm D call. The germline V and J ends were trimmed by 2 bases and 5 bases, with 10 bases remaining between them. Germline V lookup: CDR1 MNHNS, CDR2 SASEGT. The CDR3 is made up of 14 amino acids. The CDR3 is CASSEFVGDQPQHF. CDR3 in DNA: TGTGCCAGCAGTGAATTCGTCGGAGATCAGCCCCAGCATTTT.

This clone appeared once. The CDR3 loop reads CASSLKGQGIYGYTF. For the CDR3, the DNA is TGTGCCAGCAGCTTGAAGGGACAGGGAATCTATGGCTACACCTTC. The genes are TRBV5-4 and TRBJ1-2; 9 bases fit TRBD1. This CDR3 has 15 residues. In germline, CDR1 is SGHNT, CDR2 YYREEE (reference sequence). Trimming cost V 1 base and J 4 bases; bases outside gene matches: 5.